Listed here is a single TCR beta chain. These data originate in a study of blood T cell repertoires in COVID-19. Across the whole study: From T cells, B-cell-depleted T cells, or PBMCs came the material, which was cDNA or gDNA.

Sequencing used immunoSEQ multiplex PCR; TCRdb keeps in-frame clones, though not all of them. The table includes about 480,000 clones, roughly 87% detected once. The sequencing input was PBMCs or T cells enriched from blood (not recorded which). This clonotype was sampled from a woman aged 18-30 years with acute COVID-19.

The CDR3 is CASSAGRYYGYTF. In DNA form, the CDR3 reads TGTGCCAGCAGTGCTGGGAGATACTATGGCTACACCTTC. The V gene is TRBV12-3 or TRBV12-4, the J gene TRBJ1-2; D is unclear. Trimming took 5 bases from V and 3 from J, leaving 10 bases between them. This CDR3 comprises 13 residues.